One sample yielded the 9 T cell receptor beta chains listed below, sequenced in a study of molecular identifiers for immune sequencing clone quantification. TCRdb fed the PCR reads into MiXCR, producing one record per CDR3 protein. The table includes under 650,000 distinct CDR3 sequences, just under 20% detected once. Material: naive CD8+ T cells from blood, with Jurkat cell RNA spiked in. Documented subset: FACS-sorted CD8+CD4-CCR7+CD45RA+ naive T cells. These TCRs come from a human donor in good health. Some libraries in this study had Jurkat cell RNA spiked in.

This clonotype has more than one count but fewer than ten. J is TRBJ1-4 and V is TRBV30; 7 bases fit TRBD1. V lost 4 bases, J lost 0 bases, and 2 bases stayed unmatched. Per the germline V gene, CDR1 is GTSNPN and CDR2 is SVGIG (reference sequence). The length of the CDR3 is 14 residues. The CDR3 nucleotides are TGTGCCTGGACTACAGGGGCAACTAATGAAAAACTGTTTTTT. This translates into CAWTTGATNEKLFF.

CDR3 nucleotide sequence: TGTGCCAGCAGCTCTACGGTGAACGGCTACACCTTC. It codes for CASSSTVNGYTF. The chain employs TRBV5-6 and TRBJ1-2; D not resolved. Trimming took off 3 bases at V and 8 bases at J, with 11 bases between the two ends. The germline V gene encodes CDR1 SGHDT and CDR2 YYEEEE. The CDR3 is made up of 12 amino acids.

This clonotype occurred many times. The V gene is TRBV5-6, the J gene TRBJ1-1, with unresolved D. Between the trimmed V and J ends, which lost 0 bases and 1 base, there was a span of 10 bases. The CDR3 length is 15 residues. Germline V gene sequence: CDR1 SGHDT, CDR2 YYEEEE. In nucleotides, the CDR3 is TGTGCCAGCAGCTTGGTCCGGCGGAGGAACACTGAAGCTTTCTTT. Protein sequence: CASSLVRRRNTEAFF.

The rearrangement uses TRBV10-2 and TRBJ2-7; D possibly matches TRBD1 or TRBD2 (5 bases each). V was pared by 2 bases and J by 6 bases, with 8 bases between. Germline V lookup: CDR1 WSHSY, CDR2 SAAADI. The CDR3 has 12 residues. The CDR3 loop is CASSEPGGEQYF. The CDR3 DNA follows: TGCGCCAGCAGTGAGCCTGGGGGCGAGCAGTACTTC.

In this sample, this clonotype turned up many times. V and J are TRBV20-1 and TRBJ1-1, with D perhaps matching TRBD1 (5 bases). The germline V gene encodes CDR1 DFQATT and CDR2 SNEGSKA (reference sequence). V lost 5 bases and J 5 bases, leaving 15 bases between the germline ends. The CDR3 length is 13 residues. This CDR3 reads CSAYSGRKTEAFF. The CDR3, as DNA: TGCAGTGCTTACTCAGGGAGGAAAACTGAAGCTTTCTTT.

This clonotype has a count of ten or more. This sequence joins TRBV2 and TRBJ2-4, with no clear D. The CDR3 has 13 amino acids. V was shortened by 3 bases and J by 5 bases, with 8 bases between the two germline ends. From germline, CDR1 is SNHLY and CDR2 FYNNEI. CDR3 in amino acids: CASSDLVENIQYF. CDR3 sequence (DNA): TGTGCCAGCAGTGATCTGGTAGAAAACATTCAGTACTTC.

This clonotype was counted at least ten times. This rearrangement joins TRBV11-2 to TRBJ1-1; D possibly corresponds to TRBD1 (6 bases). Germline CDR1 reads SGHAT; CDR2 reads FQNNGV. This CDR3 is 15 amino acids long. The V gene lost 0 bases and the J gene lost 1 base, with 9 bases spanning the gap. The CDR3 DNA reads TGTGCCAGCAGCTTAGATTACAGGGAGAACACTGAAGCTTTCTTT. Amino acid sequence: CASSLDYRENTEAFF.

This chain uses TRBV27 with TRBJ2-5; D might be TRBD1 (5 bases). The V end was cut by 7 bases, the J end by 0 bases, with 12 bases between. The CDR3 totals 14 residues. The germline gives CDR1 MNHEY, CDR2 SMNVEV (reference sequence). CDR3 sequence (DNA): TGTGCCAGCAAGAGGCCAGGGAACCAAGAGACCCAGTACTTC. Its translation is CASKRPGNQETQYF.

As concerns this clonotype: This may arise from a read error, as a much more abundant clone is one base away. The V call is TRBV7-6, the J call TRBJ1-1; 11 bases agree with TRBD1. CDR1 and CDR2 (germline): SGHVS, FNYEAQ. The CDR3 extends over 15 amino acids. V lost 5 bases to trimming and J lost 6 bases; unmatched junction nucleotides: 8. CDR3 in amino acids: CASSQDRGRNAEAFF. The CDR3 nucleotides read TGTGCCAGCAGCCAGGACAGGGGGCGAAACGCTGAAGCTTTCTTT. Full variable domain (remainder filled in from reference TRBV7-6 and TRBJ1-1): GAGVSQSPRYKVTKRGQDVALRCDPISGHVSLYWYRQALGQGPEFLTYFNYEAQQDKSGLPNDRFSAERPEGSISTLTIQRTEQRDSAMYRCASSQDRGRNAEAFFGQGTRLTVV.